This T cell receptor (beta chain) was identified during a study of cytomegalovirus exposure and HLA in healthy donors (dated by TCRdb to the late 2010s). With respect to the entire study: In an earlier analysis of several hundred of the donors, 250 to 350 Gb of sequence data and some 100 million unique TCR beta sequences from roughly 200 million T cells were reported. Roughly 300 gigabases of sequencing data and tens of millions of unique TCR sequences were included in an early release covering about 600 HLA-typed donors. Of the roughly 400 genotyped donors, approximately 83% fell in the genetic ancestry cluster associated with self-reported Caucasian donors. The study aimed to test whether cataloging public T cell receptors could reveal signatures of past pathogen exposure. The T cell repertoires of under 700 subjects were profiled by immunosequencing and related to cytomegalovirus serostatus. Along with the roughly 670-subject first cohort, a separate validation cohort of approximately 110 different subjects was used. To predict cytomegalovirus infection status, the study brought together high-throughput TCR immunosequencing, statistical association of individual TCRs with disease status, and machine learning. A later analysis re-examined previously published TCR beta repertoires from around 670 donors and added high-resolution HLA genotyping to investigate patterns of TCR occurrence. Rather than drawing on any new phenotypic data, the later analysis identified candidate immune exposures from TCR beta sequences and the way those sequences occurred across donors. To decide whether each TCR beta V gene segment behaved as functional or pseudogenic, an earlier analysis of over 500 of the donors relied on high-throughput TCR beta sequencing. Donor age, sex, ethnicity and CMV serostatus were compiled together with the repertoire data. In a later genetic analysis, genome-wide SNP genotypes for about 55% of the roughly 700 donors were used, and that subset was treated as a discovery cohort. Every repertoire in the discovery cohort had been generated on one and the same sequencing platform. HLA typing included class I and class II loci at four-digit resolution. The number of typed donors differed by locus: about 620-640 for A, B, C, DRB1 and DQB1; 522 for DQA1; some 590 for DPA1; and about 470 for DPB1. Because of strong linkage in the cohort, roughly five DR-DQ haplotypes were treated as single units for association and clustering. On average, about 240,000 unique TCR beta nucleotide sequences were sequenced per donor among 350 to 400 genotyped donors of the cohort, with approximately 18% of those sequences being non-productive. Overall study outcomes, separate from this receptor: Roughly uniform sequencing depth across donors was assumed in presence/absence analyses, although this assumption may not hold. A few of the identified cytomegalovirus-associated TCR beta chains were confirmed in vitro to be specific for cytomegalovirus antigens. According to a later analysis, most CMV-associated TCR beta chains appeared to be HLA-restricted, and the HLA associations seemed to be driven largely by CMV exposure. According to a later analysis, parvovirus B19, influenza, CMV and Epstein-Barr virus appeared linked to several top co-occurrence clusters. Correlated functional status among segregating V segments might be attributable to linkage disequilibrium, but an unknown experimental factor could not be ruled out. In a later analysis, the rate of TCR association differed among HLA loci, with DRB1 alleles having the most associated TCRs and HLA-C alleles having the fewest. A cluster of highly shared sequence variants was judged likely to be a technical artifact of the sequencing pipeline. When HLA alleles, especially DR and DQ, strongly co-occurred, TCR associations were difficult to assign to individual alleles. The classifier was reported to diagnose cytomegalovirus status with high specificity and sensitivity in both the original and validation cohorts. In a later genetic analysis, a missense DCLRE1C variant was associated with V-gene and J-gene trimming of TCR beta chains, and the association was replicated in an independent cohort. A later genetic analysis reported fewer N-insertions in productive TCRs among donors in an Asian-associated ancestry cluster than the roughly 670-donor mean. Some IMGT-functional V segments, including TRBV6-2 and TRBV6-3, could not be told apart with the 87-base-pair reads, so those segments were excluded. For the cohort, immune exposure information was limited to CMV serostatus. At a false discovery rate of 0.05, a later analysis linked under 20,000 TCR beta sequences to specific HLA alleles. The study listed approximately 150 TCR beta chains as associated with cytomegalovirus. A further reported finding was that TCR beta sequences accurately predicted the HLA-A and HLA-B alleles for most subjects in the first cohort. Most TCR sequences were observed very rarely across donors, whereas some public TCRs were present in many individuals. In a later analysis, HLA-associated TCR beta chains showed more clonal expansion and lower generation probabilities than non-associated chains that were equally common. Because counts were too low, some 16 rarely observed V segments, including chromosome 9 orphons, were excluded from the earlier analysis of 587 of the donors. According to the authors, the approach could potentially be generalized to other disease states and immunological phenotypes. In an earlier analysis of approximately 590 of the donors, most TCR beta V segments appeared in productive rearrangements about 87% or about 30% of the time, broadly matching IMGT annotations. Because HLA typing was unavailable for some donors at each locus, only the typed subset was used in association tests. The cohort was sequenced for TCR beta chains only, and without alpha or paired-chain data the features that could be detected were limited.

Libraries were prepared through the immunoSEQ multiplex PCR assay. The multiplex PCR relied on a mix of 60 forward primers for TCR Vbeta segments and 13 reverse primers for TCR Jbeta segments. The CDR3 region of rearranged TCR beta genes was amplified from genomic DNA by a multiplex PCR assay. Amplified TCR beta libraries were sequenced as 87-base-pair reads on the Illumina HiSeq System. Turning to the authors' computational methods: Across the 600 to 700 repertoires, a later analysis counted about 81 million unique TCR beta chains, 8.5 million to 12 million of which were shared by at least two donors. Raw reads were error-corrected and collapsed into unique sequences by a nearest-neighbor algorithm in which closely related sequences were merged to remove PCR and sequencing errors. To assign V, D and J gene segments, CDR3 sequences were aligned to IMGT reference sequences. Each retained sequence needed at least a six-nucleotide match to both a V gene segment and a J gene segment. A rearrangement was called productive if the CDR3 had no stop codons and remained in frame with V and J, and every other rearrangement was called non-productive. CDR3 was defined according to IMGT convention as the region running from the second conserved V-encoded cysteine to the conserved J-encoded phenylalanine. In an earlier analysis of just under 600 of the donors, sequences lacking an unambiguous match to a single V gene segment were excluded. An earlier analysis of fewer than 650 of the donors classified V segments as functional when productive rearrangements were above 56.7% and as segregating when the standard deviation between donors was above 5%. A statistical classification framework was built to diagnose cytomegalovirus status from the catalog of TCR beta chain sequences. A later analysis assigned V and J genes by comparing TCR nucleotide sequences with IMGT/GENE-DB human TR gene sequences. The TCRdist pipeline was used in a later analysis to assign CDR3 sequences and most-parsimonious VDJ recombination scenarios. A later analysis defined each TCR beta chain by its CDR3 amino acid sequence plus V-gene family, and excluded reads lacking a unique V-gene family. In a later analysis, 450 to 600 highly shared, low-generation-probability nucleotide sequences were removed to address suspected cross-contamination and a sequencing artifact. For each public chain, a later analysis derived a clonal expansion index from normalized ranks of inferred template counts within each repertoire. In a later analysis, generation probabilities were computed with a VDJ recombination model fitted to out-of-frame rearrangements, and the resulting probabilities were checked against IGoR. In a later analysis, hypergeometric tests were used to score TCR-TCR, TCR-HLA and TCR-CMV co-occurrence, with a repertoire-size bias correction applied to TCR pairs. False discovery rates were estimated in a later analysis by permuting HLA or CMV assignments 20 times. In a later analysis, co-occurring TCRs were grouped with DBSCAN, and TCRdist sequence similarity was added when clustering was performed within HLA-allele-positive subsets. Co-occurrence clustering excluded repertoires with fewer than 30,000 or more than 120,000 public chains, plus five with anomalous nucleotide sharing. The table comes from immuneACCESS by way of TCRdb, which keeps in-frame sequences with V and J called. Part of the clones is missing from these tables; in studies checked, under half for an unresolved V gene and the rest for unknown reasons. That table furnishes V, J and clone size, whereas the DNA furnished D and trimming. This sample is represented by some 160,000 clones; around 80% of them were singletons. The top ten clonotypes cover about 6.3% of the sample.

The cohort consisted of 650 to 700 healthy bone marrow donors. At the time of sampling, every cohort member was nominally healthy, though immune exposures that went unrecorded were likely present. The donor tested CMV seropositive, placing the donor among the 289 seropositive members of the cohort. A peripheral blood sample was collected from each donor, and TCR beta sequencing was performed on peripheral blood mononuclear cells. Genomic DNA extraction from the blood cell samples was performed with the Qiagen DNeasy Blood Extraction Kit. On this clone: This clone's antigen is unknown. Nothing much larger sits one base from this clone, and base qualities are not available.

CDR1 MDHEN and CDR2 SYDVKM are derived from the germline V gene. Germline trimming amounts to 7 bases on V and 7 bases on J, with 4 as the count of junction bases outside the gene matches. The CDR3 numbers 13 residues from cysteine through phenylalanine. Left in the record is the CDR3 DNA by itself, 39 bases read in frame from the first base. The chain is assembled from TRBV28 and TRBJ1-4; TRBD1 matches 9 bases in the middle. The sequenced sample consisted of PBMCs. The receptor's source is a male donor in good health and CMV-seropositive. The DNA is as follows: TGTGCCAGCAAGACAGGGGGGGGTGAAAAACTGTTTTTT. Its translation is CASKTGGGEKLFF.